This entry lists 20 T cell receptor beta chains sequenced from one sample in a study of T-cell reconstitution after alpha-beta-depleted transplantation in children. The library targeted TCRbeta and was prepared with unique molecular identifiers. MiXCR, run by TCRdb on the PCR reads, gives a single entry per CDR3 protein. The table lists under 300,000 distinct CDR3 sequences, more than 9% of them singletons. Sequenced here: peripheral blood, sampled 180 days after TCRalphabeta/CD19-depleted stem cell transplant. The receptors here all came from a male patient aged 2 to 9 who had a stem cell transplant for chronic granulomatous disease, so the T cells may come from the graft donor.

Comment on this clonotype: Being one base from a much bigger clone, this may be a read error. This chain connects TRBV7-9 to TRBJ2-5; a weak D match, TRBD2 (7 bases). Looked up from germline, CDR1 is SEHNR and CDR2 is FQNEAQ (reference sequence). CDR3 length: 13 amino acids. Trimming shortened V by 9 bases and J by 5 bases, and 16 bases separated the two germline ends. In DNA form, the CDR3 reads TGTGCCAGAAGCCCGGGGGGCGGTGAGACCCAGTACTTC. Translation gives CARSPGGGETQYF.

The sample holds many counts of this clonotype. CDR3 nucleotide sequence: TGTGCCAGCAGCCCCGACAACGAGGGGGGGCATTCTCTAAGTTCTGCGACCCAGTACTTC. Its protein is CASSPDNEGGHSLSSATQYF. V gene TRBV6-2 or TRBV6-3 combines with J gene TRBJ2-5, with a tentative D call TRBD2 (7 bases). V was clipped by 6 bases and J by 7 bases, with 36 bases between them. This CDR3 has 20 amino acids. Germline V gene data show CDR1 as MNHEY and CDR2 as SVGEGT.

This clonotype was found many times. This chain uses TRBV10-3 with TRBJ2-7; 14 bases align to TRBD2. Germline CDR1 ENHRY, CDR2 SYGVKD. The ends lost 10 bases at V and 6 bases at J; junction bases unmatched: 2. The CDR3 length is 12 residues. The CDR3 sequence is CATGLAGGEQYF. In DNA, the CDR3 is TGTGCCACCGGACTAGCGGGAGGCGAGCAGTACTTC.

Only a few counts were recorded for this clonotype. This chain links TRBV20-1 with TRBJ2-1, with a weak D call TRBD2 (6 bases). Trimming took off 6 bases at V and 10 bases at J, with 22 bases between the two ends. CDR1 DFQATT and CDR2 SNEGSKA come from the germline V gene (reference sequence). This CDR3 is 14 amino acids long. CDR3: CSATGLGSIGEQFF. The DNA for the CDR3 is TGCAGTGCCACGGGACTGGGGTCCATTGGGGAGCAGTTCTTC.

In its sample, this clonotype was seen many times. This chain joins TRBV5-6 and TRBJ2-7, with TRBD2 identical over 12 bases. CDR1 SGHDT and CDR2 YYEEEE come from the germline V gene. The CDR3 totals 15 residues. V shed 0 bases and J 4 bases; nucleotides not matched to a gene: 2. The CDR3 coding sequence is TGTGCCAGCAGCTTGGAGCTAGCGGGAGGGTACGAGCAGTACTTC. Its translation: CASSLELAGGYEQYF. The whole variable domain, filled in from reference TRBV5-6 and TRBJ2-7, reads DAGVTQSPTHLIKTRGQQVTLRCSPKSGHDTVSWYQQALGQGPQFIFQYYEEEERQRGNFPDRFSGHQFPNYSSELNVNALLLGDSALYLCASSLELAGGYEQYFGPGTRLTVT.

This clonotype has at least ten counts. The CDR3 coding sequence is TGCGCCAGCAGCTCATCTGCTGGGGCCAACGTCCTGACTTTC. Its protein product is CASSSSAGANVLTF. This chain links TRBV5-1 with TRBJ2-6; the D is unclear. CDR3 size: 14 residues. V was shortened by 3 bases and J by 2 bases, with 6 bases between the two germline ends. The germline CDR1 and CDR2 sequences are SGHRS and YFSETQ. The variable domain in full, with the rest retrieved from reference TRBV5-1 and TRBJ2-6, is KAGVTQTPRYLIKTRGQQVTLSCSPISGHRSVSWYQQTPGQGLQFLFEYFSETQRNKGNFPGRFSGRQFSNSRSEMNVSTLELGDSALYLCASSSSAGANVLTFGAGSRLTVL.

Worth noting for this clonotype: A much larger clone sits a single nucleotide away, making a read error possible. This CDR3 is CSAKTGVYEQYF. The CDR3 bases are TGCAGTGCTAAAACAGGAGTCTACGAGCAGTACTTC. The V call is TRBV20-1, the J call TRBJ2-7, with D possibly being TRBD1 (5 bases). The CDR3 extends over 12 amino acids. V lost 4 bases to trimming and J lost 3 bases, with 10 bases between them. Germline V gene data show CDR1 as DFQATT and CDR2 as SNEGSKA (reference sequence).

This clonotype has at least ten counts. The chain has TRBV11-2 and TRBJ2-7, with D maybe TRBD2 (7 bases). Germline CDR1 and CDR2: SGHAT and FQNNGV. Between the trimmed V and J ends, which lost 2 bases and 4 bases, there was a span of 24 bases. There are 18 residues in the CDR3. The CDR3 bases are TGTGCCAGCAGCTTACTCAATAAGGGGGGGAGGGCCGGATACGAGCAGTACTTC. It is translated as CASSLLNKGGRAGYEQYF.

This clonotype showed up many times. V gene TRBV29-1 combines with J gene TRBJ2-3, with 8 bases lining up with TRBD1. This CDR3 contains 14 residues. CDR1 and CDR2 from the germline V gene are SQVTM and ANQGSEA. J gave up 2 bases and V 6 bases, and 7 bases lay outside the gene matches. The CDR3 sequence: CSVQGASDTDTQYF. In DNA, the CDR3 is TGCAGCGTCCAGGGGGCTTCTGACACAGATACGCAGTATTTT.

At least ten counts were recorded for this clonotype. This chain joins TRBV5-6 and TRBJ2-7; D may correspond to TRBD1 or TRBD2 (5 bases each). CDR3 length: 14 residues. The V end lost 2 bases, the J end lost 2 bases, and 11 bases lay between the germline ends. CDR1 and CDR2 (germline): SGHDT, YYEEEE. The CDR3 DNA sequence: TGTGCCAGCAGCTTTCCTCAGGGACCCTACGAGCAGTACTTC. Protein product: CASSFPQGPYEQYF.

This clonotype was picked up many times. The chain links TRBV28 to TRBJ2-1, with 11 bases fitting TRBD1. The germline CDR1 and CDR2 sequences are MDHEN and SYDVKM. The J segment lost 4 bases and the V segment lost 5 bases, leaving 7 bases of the junction unmatched. The CDR3 extends over 16 amino acids. CDR3 nucleotides: TGTGCCAGCAGTCCCACCGGGACAGGGGGATACAATGAGCAGTTCTTC. It translates to CASSPTGTGGYNEQFF.

This clonotype occurred many times. The chain carries TRBV11-2 and TRBJ2-5; 8 nucleotides line up with TRBD2. J was trimmed by 1 base and V by 0 bases; bases with no gene match: 7. The V gene's germline CDR1 is SGHAT and CDR2 FQNNGV. The CDR3 is 17 amino acids. DNA of the CDR3: TGTGCCAGCAGCTTAGAGGTTATGCTAGCGGGCCAAGAGACCCAGTACTTC. Protein sequence: CASSLEVMLAGQETQYF.

Many counts were recorded for this clonotype. CDR3 in amino acids: CATTDSQGNNTEAFF. Written as DNA, the CDR3 is TGTGCCACCACGGACAGCCAAGGGAATAACACTGAAGCTTTCTTT. The chain carries TRBV27 and TRBJ1-1; weak D call: TRBD1 (6 bases). CDR3 length: 15 amino acids. The germline V and J ends were trimmed by 10 bases and 2 bases, with 20 bases remaining between them. Germline assignment: CDR1 MNHEY and CDR2 SMNVEV (reference sequence).

This clonotype has a count of ten or more. The chain combines TRBV20-1 with TRBJ2-5, with 10 bases that match TRBD1. Unmatched junction bases numbered 6, after V lost 6 bases and J lost 5 bases. The CDR3 has 13 amino acids. The V gene's germline CDR1 is DFQATT and CDR2 SNEGSKA (reference sequence). CDR3 residues: CSAPKGQGETQYF. CDR3 coding DNA: TGCAGTGCCCCGAAGGGACAGGGGGAGACCCAGTACTTC.

This clonotype came up many times. The chain joins TRBV5-1 to TRBJ2-3; D might be TRBD2 (6 bases). Between the trimmed V and J ends, which lost 7 bases and 3 bases, there was a span of 15 bases. Germline lookup yields CDR1 SGHRS and CDR2 YFSETQ. CDR3 length: 14 amino acids. In DNA form, the CDR3 reads TGCGCCAGCTCCCCCTTGGGGGGAACAGATACGCAGTATTTT. As protein: CASSPLGGTDTQYF.

This chain uses TRBV12-3 or TRBV12-4 with TRBJ2-3; D possibly corresponds to TRBD2 (7 bases). Trimming removed 3 bases at V and 2 bases at J, with 18 bases between. This CDR3 comprises 17 residues. As DNA, the CDR3 is TGTGCCAGCAGTTTCAATCTCGGGGGGCGAAACACAGATACGCAGTATTTT. This gives the protein CASSFNLGGRNTDTQYF.

CDR3 protein: CSARVEASGNQYEQFF. CDR3 in DNA: TGCAGTGCTAGAGTTGAGGCTAGCGGGAATCAGTATGAGCAGTTCTTC. J is TRBJ2-1 and V is TRBV20-1; TRBD2 agrees at 9 bases. Germline loops: CDR1 DFQATT, CDR2 SNEGSKA (reference sequence). The CDR3 loop spans 16 amino acids. V was pared by 1 base and J by 8 bases, with 12 bases of the junction left unmatched.

The table lists this clonotype with many counts. V usage is TRBV6-5 and J usage is TRBJ1-1; TRBD1 aligns across 8 bases. CDR1 MNHEY and CDR2 SVGAGI come from the germline V gene. Unmatched junction bases numbered 10, after V lost 0 bases and J lost 4 bases. The CDR3 extends over 17 amino acids. The CDR3 sequence is CASSYSPVLTGATEAFF. In DNA form, the CDR3 reads TGTGCCAGCAGTTACTCCCCAGTCTTGACAGGGGCCACTGAAGCTTTCTTT.

This clonotype was detected a few times. The CDR3 sequence: CSARDRVGPSLGFSYEQYF. CDR3 DNA sequence: TGCAGTGCTAGAGATCGGGTGGGGCCCTCCTTAGGGTTTTCCTACGAGCAGTACTTC. The rearrangement links TRBV20-1 to TRBJ2-7; a weak D match, TRBD1 (5 bases). The V and J ends lost 0 bases and 1 base respectively, with 25 bases between them. Looked up from germline, CDR1 is DFQATT and CDR2 is SNEGSKA (reference sequence). The CDR3 has 19 residues.

In this sample, this clonotype turned up many times. J is TRBJ2-1 and V is TRBV2; D not certain. The germline V gene has CDR1 SNHLY and CDR2 FYNNEI. V was shortened by 4 bases and J by 10 bases, with 5 bases between the two germline ends. The CDR3 is 10 amino acids. The CDR3 here is CASSGGEQFF. The CDR3 DNA sequence: TGTGCCAGCAGTGGTGGAGAGCAGTTCTTC.